This entry is about one T cell receptor (beta chain). Its matching antigen is unknown. Relative to the germline gene, one junction end is altered; a read error may explain this. A modified ARM-PCR protocol with three rounds of nested PCR amplified TCRbeta. TCRdb called the multiplex PCR reads again in MiXCR, with one record for every CDR3 protein. The profile covers tens of thousands of distinct CDR3 sequences, with roughly 72% appearing a single time and roughly 9% taken by the ten largest. The sample belongs to a study of tumor and adjacent non-tumor tissue in lung cancer. Study-wide background: On average, productive TCRbeta reads reached a few million per sample.

Overall study results and limits: Top 100 clones took a larger repertoire share in normal lung. Compared with tumor, normal lung showed significantly lower TCR diversity.

No cell sorting was done before RNA was extracted from the tissue. This sequence was found in a woman between 35 and 50 years old with non-small cell lung cancer. Specimen: lung tumor tissue.

CDR3 bases: TGTGCCAGTAACGGGCGGACCCAGTATTTC. Residues: CASNGRTQYF. The chain employs TRBV11-3 and TRBJ2-5; no definite D call. The CDR3 extends over 10 amino acids. The V gene's germline CDR1 is SGHNT and CDR2 YENEEA.